This TCR beta chain comes out of a study of control samples from healthy donors and cancer patients. This table comes from immunoSEQ multiplex PCR, and its TCRdb copy is limited to in-frame clones, with some not included. The table shows 170,000 or so clones, with 90% to 95% occurring only once. Sequenced input: blood. The receptor's source is a man aged 18 to 30 in good health.

CDR3 sequence reads: CASSMGVKKGATEAFF. DNA of the CDR3: TGTGCCAGTAGTATGGGGGTTAAAAAGGGGGCCACTGAAGCTTTCTTT. The chain combines TRBV19 with TRBJ1-1; 7 bases are a match to TRBD1. CDR3 length equals 16 residues. With V trimmed by 3 bases and J by 4 bases, 11 bases remained unmatched. Germline values: CDR1 LNHDA, CDR2 SQIVND (reference sequence).